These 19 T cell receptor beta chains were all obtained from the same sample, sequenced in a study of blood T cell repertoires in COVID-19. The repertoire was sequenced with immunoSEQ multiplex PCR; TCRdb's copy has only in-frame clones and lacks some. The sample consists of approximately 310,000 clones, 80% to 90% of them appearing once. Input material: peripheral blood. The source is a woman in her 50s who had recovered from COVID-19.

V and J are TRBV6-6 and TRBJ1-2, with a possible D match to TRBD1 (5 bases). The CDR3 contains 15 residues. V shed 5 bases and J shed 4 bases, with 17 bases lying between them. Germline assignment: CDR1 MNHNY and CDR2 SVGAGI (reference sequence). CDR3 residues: CASSQVRAPLYGYTF. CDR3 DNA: TGTGCCAGCAGTCAGGTCAGGGCTCCTCTCTATGGCTACACCTTC.

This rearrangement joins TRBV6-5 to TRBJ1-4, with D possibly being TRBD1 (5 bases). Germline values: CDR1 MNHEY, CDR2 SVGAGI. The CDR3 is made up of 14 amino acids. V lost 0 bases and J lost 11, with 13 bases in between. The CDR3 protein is CASSYSGGVGKLFF. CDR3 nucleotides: TGTGCCAGCAGTTACTCGGGAGGGGTGGGCAAACTGTTTTTT.

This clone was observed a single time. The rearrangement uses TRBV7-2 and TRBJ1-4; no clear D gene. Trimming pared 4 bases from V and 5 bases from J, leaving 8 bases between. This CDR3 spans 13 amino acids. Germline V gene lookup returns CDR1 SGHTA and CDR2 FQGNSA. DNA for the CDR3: TGTGCCAGCAGCTCACCACTAAATGAAAAACTGTTTTTT. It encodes CASSSPLNEKLFF.

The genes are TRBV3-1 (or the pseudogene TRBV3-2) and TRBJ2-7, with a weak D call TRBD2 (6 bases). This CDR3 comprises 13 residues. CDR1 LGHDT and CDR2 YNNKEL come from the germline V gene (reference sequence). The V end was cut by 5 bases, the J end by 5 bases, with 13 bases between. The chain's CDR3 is CASSLRLEDEQYF. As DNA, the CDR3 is TGTGCCAGCAGCTTAAGACTAGAAGACGAGCAGTACTTC.

CDR3 residues: CASSQDGGGTWEEKLFF. The CDR3 bases are TGTGCCAGCAGCCAAGATGGGGGAGGGACGTGGGAAGAAAAACTGTTTTTT. The J gene is TRBJ1-4, the V gene TRBV3-1 (or the pseudogene TRBV3-2), with a tentative D call TRBD1 (5 bases). Per germline, CDR1 LGHDT and CDR2 YNNKEL (reference sequence). This CDR3 region has 17 residues. V lost 0 bases and J 8 bases, leaving 19 bases between the germline ends.

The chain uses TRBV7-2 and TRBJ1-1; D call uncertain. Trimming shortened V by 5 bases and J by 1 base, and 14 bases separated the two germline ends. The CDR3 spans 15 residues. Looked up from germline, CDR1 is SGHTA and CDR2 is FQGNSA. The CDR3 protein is CASSPDRGWNTEAFF. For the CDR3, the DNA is TGTGCCAGCAGCCCCGACCGCGGCTGGAACACTGAAGCTTTCTTT.

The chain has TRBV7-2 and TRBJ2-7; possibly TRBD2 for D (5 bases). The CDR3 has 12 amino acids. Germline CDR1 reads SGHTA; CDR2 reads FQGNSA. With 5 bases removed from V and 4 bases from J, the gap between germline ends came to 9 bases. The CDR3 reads CASSTPGYEQYF. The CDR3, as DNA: TGTGCCAGCAGCACCCCGGGGTACGAGCAGTACTTC. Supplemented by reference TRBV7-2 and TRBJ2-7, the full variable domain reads GAGVSQSPSNKVTEKGKDVELRCDPISGHTALYWYRQSLGQGLEFLIYFQGNSAPDKSGLPSDRFSAERTGGSVSTLTIQRTQQEDSAVYLCASSTPGYEQYFGPGTRLTVT.

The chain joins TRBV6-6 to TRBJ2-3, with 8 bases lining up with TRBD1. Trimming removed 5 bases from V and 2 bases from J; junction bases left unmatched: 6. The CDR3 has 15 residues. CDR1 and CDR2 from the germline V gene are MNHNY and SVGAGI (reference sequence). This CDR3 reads CASSKTGDPTDTQYF. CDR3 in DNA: TGTGCCAGCAGTAAGACAGGGGACCCCACAGATACGCAGTATTTT.

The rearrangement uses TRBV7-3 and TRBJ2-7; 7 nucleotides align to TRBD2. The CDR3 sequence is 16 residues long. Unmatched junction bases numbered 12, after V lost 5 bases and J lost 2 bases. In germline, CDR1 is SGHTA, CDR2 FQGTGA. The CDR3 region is CASSPTTSLLPYEQYF. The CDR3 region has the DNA TGTGCCAGCAGCCCAACGACTAGCCTCCTCCCCTACGAGCAGTACTTC.

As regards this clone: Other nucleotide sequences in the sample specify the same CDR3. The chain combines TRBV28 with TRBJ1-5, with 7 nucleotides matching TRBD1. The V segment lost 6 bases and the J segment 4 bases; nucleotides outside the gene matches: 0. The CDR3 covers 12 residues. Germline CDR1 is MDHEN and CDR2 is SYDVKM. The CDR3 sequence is CASRTGNQPQHF. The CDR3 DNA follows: TGTGCCAGCAGGACAGGGAATCAGCCCCAGCATTTT.

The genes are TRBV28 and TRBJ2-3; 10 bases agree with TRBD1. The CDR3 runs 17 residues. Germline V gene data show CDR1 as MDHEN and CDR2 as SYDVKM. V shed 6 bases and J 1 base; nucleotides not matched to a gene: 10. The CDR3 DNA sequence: TGTGCCAGCAGGATCGGGACAGGGGCGCCTCGCACAGATACGCAGTATTTT. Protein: CASRIGTGAPRTDTQYF.

The CDR3 protein is CASSLGTSGIVSYNEQFF. As DNA, the CDR3 is TGCGCCAGCAGCTTAGGGACTAGCGGGATCGTCTCCTACAATGAGCAGTTCTTC. The chain employs TRBV5-1 and TRBJ2-1; 13 nucleotides match TRBD2. This CDR3 contains 18 residues. With 2 bases clipped from V and 0 bases from J, the junction kept 5 bases outside the gene matches. Germline V gene data show CDR1 as SGHRS and CDR2 as YFSETQ.

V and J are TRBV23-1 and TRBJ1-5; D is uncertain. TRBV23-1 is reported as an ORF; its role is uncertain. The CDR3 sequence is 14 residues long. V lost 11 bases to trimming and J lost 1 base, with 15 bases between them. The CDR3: CAGDFRGSNQPQHF. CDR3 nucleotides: TGCGCCGGGGATTTTCGAGGGAGCAATCAGCCCCAGCATTTT.

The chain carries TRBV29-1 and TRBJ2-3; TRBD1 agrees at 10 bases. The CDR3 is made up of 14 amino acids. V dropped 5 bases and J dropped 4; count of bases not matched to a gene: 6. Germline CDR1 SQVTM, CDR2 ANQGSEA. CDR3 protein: CSVIDRGPADTQYF. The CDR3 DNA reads TGCAGCGTTATTGACAGGGGGCCGGCAGATACGCAGTATTTT.

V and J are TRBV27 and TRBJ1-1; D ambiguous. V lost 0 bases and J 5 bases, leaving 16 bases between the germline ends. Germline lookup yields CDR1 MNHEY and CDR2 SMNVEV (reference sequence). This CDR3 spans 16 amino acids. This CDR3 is CASSLSSGRVRTEAFF. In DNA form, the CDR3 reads TGTGCCAGCAGTTTATCGTCGGGGAGGGTGAGGACTGAAGCTTTCTTT.

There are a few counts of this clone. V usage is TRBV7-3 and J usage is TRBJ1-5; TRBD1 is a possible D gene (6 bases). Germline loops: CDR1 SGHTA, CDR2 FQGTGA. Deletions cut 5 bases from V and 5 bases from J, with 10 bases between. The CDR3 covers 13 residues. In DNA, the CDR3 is TGTGCCAGCAGCAGGGGGAGCGATCAGCCCCAGCATTTT. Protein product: CASSRGSDQPQHF.

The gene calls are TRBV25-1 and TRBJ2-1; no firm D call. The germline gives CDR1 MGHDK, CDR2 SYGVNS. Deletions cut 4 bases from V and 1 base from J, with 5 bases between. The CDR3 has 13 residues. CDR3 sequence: CASSVTSYNEQFF. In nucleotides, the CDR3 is TGTGCCAGCAGTGTAACATCCTACAATGAGCAGTTCTTC.

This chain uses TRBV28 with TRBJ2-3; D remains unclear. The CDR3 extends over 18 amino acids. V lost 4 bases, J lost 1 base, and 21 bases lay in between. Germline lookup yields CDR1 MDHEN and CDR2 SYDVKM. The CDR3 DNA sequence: TGTGCCAGCAGTTCGATCGCAGGTCCCCGTAAAGGCACAGATACGCAGTATTTT. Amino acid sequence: CASSSIAGPRKGTDTQYF.

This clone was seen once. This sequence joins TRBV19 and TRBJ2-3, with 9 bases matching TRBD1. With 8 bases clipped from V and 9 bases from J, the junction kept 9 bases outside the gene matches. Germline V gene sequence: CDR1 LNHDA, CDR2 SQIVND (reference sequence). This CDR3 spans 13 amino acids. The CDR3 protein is CASRGQGGPTQYF. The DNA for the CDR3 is TGTGCCAGTCGGGGACAGGGAGGACCGACGCAGTATTTT.